The clone carrying this T cell receptor beta chain has at least ten counts. Its antigen is still unknown. V gave up 8 bases and J gave up 10 bases; unmatched junction bases: 16. Per the germline V gene, CDR1 is WSHSY and CDR2 is SAAADI. The CDR3 runs 16 residues. Time point defined: sample taken at primary tumor resection. This sample stems from a study of spatial heterogeneity in lung cancer. TCRdb independently ran MiXCR on the 5' RACE reads; one entry per CDR3 protein. Of 10,000 or so distinct CDR3 sequences listed, less than 15% are singletons. Study findings and constraints: Expanded alpha and beta TCR counts within tumors tracked tumor mutation counts.

This sample comprised lung tumor tissue, obtained at surgery. The clonotype comes from a male donor with early-stage non-small cell lung cancer. The chain uses TRBV10-2 and TRBJ2-1, with 11 bases lining up with TRBD2. The CDR3 reads CASFSGGLAGGGEQFF. The CDR3 coding sequence is TGCGCCAGCTTTTCCGGTGGGCTAGCGGGGGGAGGAGAGCAGTTCTTC.